This T cell receptor (beta chain) was retrieved from a study of regulatory T cells in long-lasting Graves disease. Trimming shortened V by 7 bases and J by 4 bases, and 19 bases separated the two germline ends. Germline V lookup: CDR1 MNHEY, CDR2 SVGEGT. The CDR3 is made up of 15 amino acids. Sample time point: newly diagnosed GD, antithyroid drugs for less than 3 months. PBMC RNA served as the TCR library source. For TCR beta, libraries came from iRepertoire HTBI primers and Arm-PCR of CDR3 regions. TCRdb itself ran the multiplex PCR reads through MiXCR, one entry per CDR3 protein. Found here are 200,000 to 300,000 distinct CDR3 sequences, 20% to 25% of them singletons; the top ten hold approximately 15%. This clonotype has a count of ten or more.

This TCR derives from a female donor with Graves disease. The chain links TRBV6-2 or TRBV6-3 to TRBJ1-2; perhaps TRBD1 as D (5 bases). Specimen: peripheral blood mononuclear cells (PBMCs), collected at new diagnosis, from a patient treated with antithyroid drugs. The chain's CDR3 is CASKPPQGAGYGYTF. The DNA of the CDR3 is TGTGCCAGCAAACCACCCCAGGGTGCGGGCTATGGCTACACCTTC.